The 26 T cell receptor beta chains presented below share a single source sample, sequenced in a study of read filtering for tumor transcriptome and immune sequencing. From approximately 430 ng of RNA, a library with molecular barcoded alpha/delta and beta/gamma adaptors was made. TCRdb processed the reads anew with MiXCR; each CDR3 protein has one entry. The sample has about 58,000 distinct CDR3 sequences; roughly an eighth are singletons. The sample was a population of CD138-negative cells sorted from bone marrow. The source is a donor older than 35 with multiple myeloma.

In its sample, this clonotype was seen many times. No conserved phenylalanine or tryptophan ends this CDR3, so it is likely a read error. It is unclear where the CDR3 begins or ends on the DNA, so no DNA is shown, and the CDR3 is as TCRdb lists it. The chain joins TRBV10-3 to TRBJ2-1. From its first to its last residue, the CDR3 has 13 amino acids. Per germline, CDR1 ENHRY and CDR2 SYGVKD. CDR3 amino acids: CAISARRNNEQIY.

This clonotype was seen many times. The chain employs TRBV6-2 or TRBV6-3 and TRBJ2-3, with D possibly being TRBD1 or TRBD2 (6 bases each). CDR1 MNHEY and CDR2 SVGEGT come from the germline V gene. V was shortened by 2 bases and J by 2 bases, with 17 bases between the two germline ends. This CDR3 has 17 amino acids. The CDR3 protein is CASSYRLGGVVTDTQYF. The CDR3 DNA reads TGTGCCAGCAGTTACCGGTTGGGGGGCGTGGTCACAGATACGCAGTATTTT.

The sample holds many counts of this clonotype. J is TRBJ1-1 and V is TRBV2; D not certain. Germline V gene data show CDR1 as SNHLY and CDR2 as FYNNEI. V dropped 1 base and J dropped 6 bases, with 12 bases sitting between them. The CDR3 totals 14 residues. The DNA of the CDR3 is TGTGCCAGCAGTGAAGAAGCGGGTTGGGCTGAAGCTTTCTTT. Amino acids: CASSEEAGWAEAFF.

Many counts were recorded for this clonotype. The CDR3: CASSWGLITDTQYF. The CDR3 region has the DNA TGCGCCAGCAGCTGGGGACTGATCACAGATACGCAGTATTTT. The chain is built from TRBV5-1 and TRBJ2-3; D is perhaps TRBD2 (6 bases). Germline-derived CDR1 and CDR2 are SGHRS and YFSETQ. The CDR3 has 14 residues. V was cut by 3 bases and J by 2 bases, with 10 bases left in between.

This clonotype was seen ten or more times. This sequence joins TRBV9 and TRBJ2-2; tentatively, D is TRBD2 (6 bases). Trimming cost V 4 bases and J 5 bases, with 18 bases left between them. CDR1 is SGDLS, CDR2 YYNGEE, per germline. This CDR3 region has 16 residues. CDR3 sequence: CASSPLGSGGTGELFF. CDR3 coding DNA: TGTGCCAGCAGCCCCCTTGGGAGTGGGGGGACCGGGGAGCTGTTTTTT.

This clonotype was counted between two and nine times. Being one base from a much bigger clone, this may be a read error. J is TRBJ1-5 and V is TRBV30, with a tentative D call TRBD1 (5 bases). The germline V gene has CDR1 GTSNPN and CDR2 SVGIG (reference sequence). The CDR3 covers 12 residues. The V and J ends lost 5 bases and 6 bases respectively, with 11 bases between them. The chain's CDR3 is CAWSSGGQPQHF. CDR3 nucleotide sequence: TGTGCCTGGTCGAGCGGGGGTCAGCCCCAGCATTTT.

The sample holds many counts of this clonotype. V usage is TRBV19 and J usage is TRBJ1-5; TRBD1 agrees at 7 bases. J lost 6 bases, V lost 5 bases, and 16 bases had no gene match. Germline V gives CDR1 LNHDA, CDR2 SQIVND (reference sequence). The CDR3 covers 17 residues. The CDR3 coding sequence is TGTGCCAGTAGTCCCGGGACAGATGTTCTAGGCAGTCAGCCCCAGCATTTT. Its protein is CASSPGTDVLGSQPQHF.

This clonotype was picked up many times. This chain joins TRBV15 and TRBJ2-1, with 13 bases matching TRBD2. V trimming: 3 bases; J trimming: 3 bases; junction bases outside the gene matches: 5. Per the germline V gene, CDR1 is LNHNV and CDR2 is YYDKDF (reference sequence). This CDR3 region has 17 residues. CDR3 sequence (DNA): TGTGCCACCAGCAGCCGACTAGCGGGGGGTAGCTACAATGAGCAGTTCTTC. Protein sequence: CATSSRLAGGSYNEQFF.

Comments on this clonotype: This may be a read error: a much more frequent sequence differs by one nucleotide. V usage is TRBV6-6 and J usage is TRBJ2-7, with D possibly TRBD2 on 5 matching bases. The CDR3 consists of 13 residues. Germline CDR1 reads MNHNY; CDR2 reads SVGAGI (reference sequence). For the CDR3, the DNA is TGTGCCAGCAGTGCACAGCGTGACTACGAGCTGTACTTC. Translating it yields CASSAQRDYELYF.

Note on this clonotype: This likely comes from a read error, as the CDR3 has no conserved phenylalanine or tryptophan at its end. This chain links TRBV14 with TRBJ2-7; unclear D gene. Germline V CDR1 and CDR2: SGHDN, FVKESK. The CDR3 consists of 12 residues. The V gene lost 5 bases and the J gene lost 2 bases, with 7 bases spanning the gap. CDR3 in amino acids: CASSFLPYEQYS. DNA of the CDR3: TGTGCCAGCAGCTTCCTCCCCTACGAGCAGTACTCC.

This sequence joins TRBV2 and TRBJ2-3; the D gene is possibly TRBD2 (5 bases). The germline V gene encodes CDR1 SNHLY and CDR2 FYNNEI. Trimming cost V 2 bases and J 2 bases, with 5 bases left between them. The CDR3 is 13 amino acids. CDR3 coding DNA: TGTGCCAGCAGTGAACTAGCCACAGATACGCAGTATTTT. This sequence encodes CASSELATDTQYF.

In this sample, this clonotype turned up a few times. This chain uses TRBV12-5 with TRBJ1-5; 8 nucleotides align to TRBD1. V lost 5 bases, J lost 6 bases, and 15 bases stayed unmatched. Germline CDR1 reads LGHNT; CDR2 reads FRNRAP. The CDR3 length is 17 residues. The CDR3 here is CASGTQRRGRNGQPQHF. The CDR3 bases are TGTGCTAGTGGTACGCAACGCAGGGGGCGAAACGGTCAGCCCCAGCATTTT.

This clonotype has more than one count but fewer than ten. The V and J genes are TRBV5-4 and TRBJ2-7, with a tentative D call TRBD1 (6 bases). Trimming took off 1 base at V and 0 bases at J, with 11 bases between the two ends. CDR1 SGHNT and CDR2 YYREEE come from the germline V gene (reference sequence). The length of the CDR3 is 15 residues. The CDR3 sequence: CASSLRDKTSYEQYF. Here the CDR3 DNA reads TGTGCCAGCAGCTTGCGGGACAAAACCTCCTACGAGCAGTACTTC.

This clonotype came up many times. The chain uses TRBV4-2 and TRBJ2-3, with D perhaps TRBD1 (5 bases). Germline V lookup: CDR1 LGHNA, CDR2 YNFKEQ. This CDR3 has 14 residues. The V and J ends lost 2 bases and 0 bases respectively, with 6 bases between them. The CDR3 DNA is TGTGCCAGCAGCCAACGACAGAGCACAGATACGCAGTATTTT. Amino acids: CASSQRQSTDTQYF.

This clonotype was detected only a few times. The junction departs from the called germline gene at one end, perhaps through a read error. The V and J genes are TRBV6-2 or TRBV6-3 and TRBJ2-3; D is undetermined. CDR3 size: 12 residues. Per germline, CDR1 MNHEY and CDR2 SVGEGT. As DNA, the CDR3 is TGTGCCGGCAGTTACGGTTTGAATACGCAGTATTTT. Encoded protein: CAGSYGLNTQYF.

This clonotype turned up a few times. The chain joins TRBV19 to TRBJ2-3; possibly TRBD1 for D (5 bases). The ends were cut back, 5 bases at V and 4 bases at J, with 16 bases in the middle. Germline CDR1 LNHDA, CDR2 SQIVND (reference sequence). The CDR3 is 15 amino acids. In DNA, the CDR3 is TGTGCCAGTAGTCCCAGGGTAAGGGGCCCAGATACGCAGTATTTT. Translating gives CASSPRVRGPDTQYF. The full variable domain, in which reference TRBV19 and TRBJ2-3 provide the parts outside the CDR3, is DGGITQSPKYLFRKEGQNVTLSCEQNLNHDAMYWYRQDPGQGLRLIYYSQIVNDFQKGDIAEGYSVSREKKESFPLTVTSAQKNPTAFYLCASSPRVRGPDTQYFGPGTRLTVL.

The sample holds many counts of this clonotype. The chain joins TRBV6-5 to TRBJ1-2; 7 bases are a match to TRBD1. V dropped 0 bases and J dropped 6; count of bases not matched to a gene: 10. CDR1 MNHEY and CDR2 SVGAGI come from the germline V gene. The CDR3 spans 16 residues. The chain's CDR3 is CASSYSYQGVRNGYTF. The DNA for the CDR3 is TGTGCCAGCAGTTACTCGTACCAGGGGGTCCGTAATGGCTACACCTTC.

V and J are TRBV7-9 and TRBJ2-2; D remains ambiguous. The V and J ends lost 5 bases and 1 base respectively, with 11 bases between them. CDR1 and CDR2 from the germline V gene are SEHNR and FQNEAQ (reference sequence). There are 15 residues in the CDR3. CDR3 DNA sequence: TGTGCCAGCAGCCCCCGGAGTAGGAACACCGGGGAGCTGTTTTTT. The encoded protein is CASSPRSRNTGELFF.

This clonotype was counted at least ten times. V and J are TRBV5-1 and TRBJ2-6; TRBD1 is a possible D gene (6 bases). The CDR3 has 17 residues. CDR1 SGHRS and CDR2 YFSETQ come from the germline V gene. V was clipped by 4 bases and J by 0 bases, with 14 bases between them. The CDR3 loop reads CASSTGTLSSGANVLTF. As DNA, the CDR3 is TGCGCCAGCAGCACCGGGACACTGAGCTCTGGGGCCAACGTCCTGACTTTC.

The table lists this clonotype with many counts. The rearrangement uses TRBV4-1 and TRBJ2-7; D perhaps matches TRBD1 (5 bases). The germline V gene has CDR1 MGHRA and CDR2 YSYEKL. The CDR3 totals 13 residues. Trimming took 0 bases from V and 13 from J, leaving 16 bases between them. DNA for the CDR3: TGCGCCAGCAGCCAAGATTCGAGGACAAGGAAATACTTC. This sequence encodes CASSQDSRTRKYF.

This clonotype was observed at least ten times. The chain employs TRBV2 and TRBJ1-5; TRBD1 agrees at 8 bases. Trimming at V came to 5 bases and at J to 1 base, leaving 1 base not matched to a gene. This CDR3 contains 14 residues. Germline V gene sequence: CDR1 SNHLY, CDR2 FYNNEI. CDR3 sequence (DNA): TGTGCCAGCAGTCGGACAGGGAGCAATCAGCCCCAGCATTTT. It translates to CASSRTGSNQPQHF.

This clonotype occurred many times. The chain uses TRBV29-1 and TRBJ2-2, with D unclear. The V and J ends lost 1 base and 6 bases respectively, with 15 bases between them. The CDR3 totals 15 residues. Per germline, CDR1 SQVTM and CDR2 ANQGSEA. Written as DNA, the CDR3 is TGCAGCGTTGAAGTAGGAACGGCCGTCCCCGGGGAGCTGTTTTTT. Translating gives CSVEVGTAVPGELFF.

This clonotype was detected ten times or more. This chain links TRBV18 with TRBJ2-1; a possible D gene is TRBD2 (6 bases). Trimming took 2 bases from V and 5 from J, leaving 10 bases between them. The CDR3 consists of 14 residues. In germline, CDR1 is KGHSH, CDR2 LQKENI. This CDR3 is CASSPGDSDNEQFF. The CDR3 coding sequence is TGTGCCAGCTCACCAGGGGACTCTGACAATGAGCAGTTCTTC. Supplemented by reference TRBV18 and TRBJ2-1, the full variable domain reads NAGVMQNPRHLVRRRGQEARLRCSPMKGHSHVYWYRQLPEEGLKFMVYLQKENIIDESGMPKERFSAEFPKEGPSILRIQQVVRGDSAAYFCASSPGDSDNEQFFGPGTRLTVL.

This clonotype was observed many times. The genes are TRBV6-5 and TRBJ2-2; 7 bases map to TRBD1. V gave up 2 bases and J gave up 5 bases; unmatched junction bases: 8. CDR1 is MNHEY and CDR2 is SVGAGI in the germline V gene. The CDR3 covers 16 residues. This CDR3 reads CASSYVQGVGTGELFF. The CDR3 nucleotides are TGTGCCAGCAGTTACGTGCAGGGGGTTGGGACCGGGGAGCTGTTTTTT.

Ten or more counts support this clonotype. V usage is TRBV29-1 and J usage is TRBJ1-1; tentatively, D is TRBD1 (5 bases). This CDR3 region has 12 residues. Trimming took 0 bases from V and 5 from J, leaving 7 bases between them. Germline CDR1 is SQVTM and CDR2 is ANQGSEA. CDR3 in amino acids: CSVEERGTEAFF. The DNA of the CDR3 is TGCAGCGTTGAAGAACGGGGGACTGAAGCTTTCTTT.

This clonotype was seen many times. The rearrangement links TRBV5-1 to TRBJ2-5; D is unclear. V gave up 1 base and J gave up 2 bases, with 6 bases separating them. CDR3 length equals 13 residues. In germline, CDR1 is SGHRS, CDR2 YFSETQ. The CDR3 bases are TGCGCCAGCAGCTTGACAGCTCAAGAGACCCAGTACTTC. Translating it yields CASSLTAQETQYF.